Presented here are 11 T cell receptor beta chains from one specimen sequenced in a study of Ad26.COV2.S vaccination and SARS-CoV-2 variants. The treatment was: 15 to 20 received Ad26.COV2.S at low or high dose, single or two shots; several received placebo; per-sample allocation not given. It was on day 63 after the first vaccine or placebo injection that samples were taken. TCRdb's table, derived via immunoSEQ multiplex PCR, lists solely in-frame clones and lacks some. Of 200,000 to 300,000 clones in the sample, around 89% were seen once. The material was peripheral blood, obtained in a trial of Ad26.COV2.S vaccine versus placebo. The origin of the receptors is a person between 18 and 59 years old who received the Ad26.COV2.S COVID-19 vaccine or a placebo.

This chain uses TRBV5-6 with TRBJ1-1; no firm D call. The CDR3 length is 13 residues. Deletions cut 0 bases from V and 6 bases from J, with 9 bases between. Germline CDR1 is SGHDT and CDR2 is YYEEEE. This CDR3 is CASSLVGDPEAFF. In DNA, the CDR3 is TGTGCCAGCAGCTTGGTTGGGGATCCTGAAGCTTTCTTT. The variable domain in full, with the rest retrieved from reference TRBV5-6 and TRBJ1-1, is DAGVTQSPTHLIKTRGQQVTLRCSPKSGHDTVSWYQQALGQGPQFIFQYYEEEERQRGNFPDRFSGHQFPNYSSELNVNALLLGDSALYLCASSLVGDPEAFFGQGTRLTVV.

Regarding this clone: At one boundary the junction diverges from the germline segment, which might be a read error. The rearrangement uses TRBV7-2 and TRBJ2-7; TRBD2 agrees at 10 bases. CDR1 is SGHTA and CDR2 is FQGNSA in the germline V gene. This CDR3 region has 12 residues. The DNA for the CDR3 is TGTGCCAGCAGCGATATTGGACTAGCGGCGCACTTC. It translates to CASSDIGLAAHF.

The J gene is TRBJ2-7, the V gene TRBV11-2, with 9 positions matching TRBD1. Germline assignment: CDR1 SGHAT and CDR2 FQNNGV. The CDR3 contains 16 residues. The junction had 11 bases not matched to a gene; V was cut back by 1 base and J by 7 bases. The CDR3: CASSLAGQGRGGEQYF. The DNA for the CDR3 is TGTGCCAGCAGCTTAGCGGGACAGGGTCGAGGGGGGGAGCAGTACTTC.

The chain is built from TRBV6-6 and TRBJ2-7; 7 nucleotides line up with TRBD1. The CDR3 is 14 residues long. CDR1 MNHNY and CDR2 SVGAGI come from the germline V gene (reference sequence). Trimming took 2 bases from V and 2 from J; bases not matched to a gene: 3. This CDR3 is CASSYGQGAYEQYF. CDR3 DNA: TGTGCCAGCAGTTACGGGCAGGGGGCCTACGAGCAGTACTTC.

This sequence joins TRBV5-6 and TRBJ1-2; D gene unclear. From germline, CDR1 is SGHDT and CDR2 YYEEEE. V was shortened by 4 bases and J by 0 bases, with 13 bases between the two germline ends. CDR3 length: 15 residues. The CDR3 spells CASSPAGISNYGYTF. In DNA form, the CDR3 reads TGTGCCAGCAGCCCCGCCGGCATTTCTAACTATGGCTACACCTTC.

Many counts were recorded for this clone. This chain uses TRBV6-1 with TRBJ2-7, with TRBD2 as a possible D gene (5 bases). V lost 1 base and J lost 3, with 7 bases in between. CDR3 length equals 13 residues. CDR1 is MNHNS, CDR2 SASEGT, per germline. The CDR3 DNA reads TGTGCCAGCAGTGAAGGGGAGCACTACGAGCAGTACTTC. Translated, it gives CASSEGEHYEQYF.

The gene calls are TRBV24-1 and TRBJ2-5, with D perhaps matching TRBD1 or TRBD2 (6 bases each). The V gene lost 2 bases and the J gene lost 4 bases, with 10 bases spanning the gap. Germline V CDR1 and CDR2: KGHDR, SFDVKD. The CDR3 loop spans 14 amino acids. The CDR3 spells CATSDSGGGETQYF. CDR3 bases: TGTGCCACCAGTGATTCAGGAGGGGGAGAGACCCAGTACTTC.

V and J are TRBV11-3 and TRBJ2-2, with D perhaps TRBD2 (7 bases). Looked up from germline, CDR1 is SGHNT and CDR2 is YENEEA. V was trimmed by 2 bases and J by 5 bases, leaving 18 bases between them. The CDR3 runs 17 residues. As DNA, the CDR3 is TGTGCCAGCAGCTTAAGGTCGGCGGGGAGGGGGACCGGGGAGCTGTTTTTT. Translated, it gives CASSLRSAGRGTGELFF.

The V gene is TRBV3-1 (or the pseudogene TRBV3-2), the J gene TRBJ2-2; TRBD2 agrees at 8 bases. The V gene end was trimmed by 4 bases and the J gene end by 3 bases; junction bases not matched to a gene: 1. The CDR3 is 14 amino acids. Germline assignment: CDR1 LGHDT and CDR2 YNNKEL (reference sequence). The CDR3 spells CASSPGGDTGELFF. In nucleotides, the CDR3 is TGTGCCAGCAGCCCGGGGGGGGACACCGGGGAGCTGTTTTTT.

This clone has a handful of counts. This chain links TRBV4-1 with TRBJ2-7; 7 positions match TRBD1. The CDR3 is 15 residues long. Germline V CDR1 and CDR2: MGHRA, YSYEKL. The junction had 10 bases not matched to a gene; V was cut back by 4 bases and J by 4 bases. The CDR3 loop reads CASSLQFGTAYEQYF. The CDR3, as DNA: TGCGCCAGCAGCCTCCAATTCGGGACAGCATACGAGCAGTACTTC.

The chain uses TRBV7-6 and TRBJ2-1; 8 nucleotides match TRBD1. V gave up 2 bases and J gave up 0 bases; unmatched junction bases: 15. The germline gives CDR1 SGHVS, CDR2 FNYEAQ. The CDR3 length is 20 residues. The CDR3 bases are TGTGCCAGCAGCTTACCGATGCGACCCCAGGGGGCGAGCTCCTACAATGAGCAGTTCTTC. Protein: CASSLPMRPQGASSYNEQFF. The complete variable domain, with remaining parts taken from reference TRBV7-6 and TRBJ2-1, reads GAGVSQSPRYKVTKRGQDVALRCDPISGHVSLYWYRQALGQGPEFLTYFNYEAQQDKSGLPNDRFSAERPEGSISTLTIQRTEQRDSAMYRCASSLPMRPQGASSYNEQFFGPGTRLTVL.